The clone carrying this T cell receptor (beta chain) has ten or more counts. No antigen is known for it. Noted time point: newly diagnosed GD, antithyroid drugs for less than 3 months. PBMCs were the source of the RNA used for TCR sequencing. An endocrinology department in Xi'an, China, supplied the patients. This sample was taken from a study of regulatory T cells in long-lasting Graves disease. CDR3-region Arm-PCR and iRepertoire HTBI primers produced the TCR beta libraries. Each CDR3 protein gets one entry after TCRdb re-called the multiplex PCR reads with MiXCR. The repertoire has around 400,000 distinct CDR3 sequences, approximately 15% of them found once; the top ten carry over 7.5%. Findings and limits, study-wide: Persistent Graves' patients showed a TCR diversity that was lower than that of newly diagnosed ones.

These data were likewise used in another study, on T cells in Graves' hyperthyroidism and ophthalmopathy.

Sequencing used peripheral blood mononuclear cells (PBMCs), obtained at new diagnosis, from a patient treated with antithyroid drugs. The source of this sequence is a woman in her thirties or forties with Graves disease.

The CDR3 nucleotides are TGTGCCAGCAGTTTGTCCCTGACAGGAAACACCGGGGAGCTGTTTTTT. It is translated as CASSLSLTGNTGELFF. The chain is built from TRBV28 and TRBJ2-2, with D possibly TRBD1 on 6 matching bases. CDR3 length: 16 amino acids. Germline CDR1 is MDHEN and CDR2 is SYDVKM. The germline V and J ends were trimmed by 3 bases and 2 bases, with 13 bases remaining between them.